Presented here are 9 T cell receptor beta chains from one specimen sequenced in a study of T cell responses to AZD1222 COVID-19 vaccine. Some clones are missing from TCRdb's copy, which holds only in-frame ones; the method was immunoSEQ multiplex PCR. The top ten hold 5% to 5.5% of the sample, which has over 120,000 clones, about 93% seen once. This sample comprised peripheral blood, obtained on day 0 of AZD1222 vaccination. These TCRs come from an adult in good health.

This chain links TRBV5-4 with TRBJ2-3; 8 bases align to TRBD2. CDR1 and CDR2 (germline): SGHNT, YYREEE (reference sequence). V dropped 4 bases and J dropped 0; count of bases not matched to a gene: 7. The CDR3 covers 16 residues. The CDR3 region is CASSPGLGGSTDTQYF. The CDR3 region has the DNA TGTGCCAGCAGCCCGGGACTAGGAGGAAGCACAGATACGCAGTATTTT.

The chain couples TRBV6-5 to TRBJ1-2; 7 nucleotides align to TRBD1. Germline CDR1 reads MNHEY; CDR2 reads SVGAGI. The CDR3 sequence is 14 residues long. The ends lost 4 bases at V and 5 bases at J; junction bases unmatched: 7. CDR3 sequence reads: CASSFGQDYYGYTF. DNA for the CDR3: TGTGCCAGCAGTTTTGGACAGGATTATTATGGCTACACCTTC.

The DNA of the CDR3 is TGCAGCGTGCAGGTTAGTCAGCGAACTGAAGCTTTCTTT. This gives the protein CSVQVSQRTEAFF. The V gene is TRBV29-1, the J gene TRBJ1-1, with D hard to call. CDR3 length: 13 residues. Germline V gene sequence: CDR1 SQVTM, CDR2 ANQGSEA. V shed 6 bases and J shed 5 bases, with 16 bases lying between them.

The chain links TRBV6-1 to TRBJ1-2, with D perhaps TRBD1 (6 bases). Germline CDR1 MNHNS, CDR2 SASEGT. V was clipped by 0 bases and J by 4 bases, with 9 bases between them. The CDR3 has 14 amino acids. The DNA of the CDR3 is TGTGCCAGCAGTGAAGCAGACAGGATCTATGGCTACACCTTC. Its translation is CASSEADRIYGYTF.

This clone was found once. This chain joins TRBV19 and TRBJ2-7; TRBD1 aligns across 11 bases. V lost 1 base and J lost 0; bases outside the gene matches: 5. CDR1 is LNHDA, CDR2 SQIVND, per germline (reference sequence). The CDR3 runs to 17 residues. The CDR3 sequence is CASSIGKGTGGSYEQYF. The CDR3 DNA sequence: TGTGCCAGTAGTATAGGAAAAGGGACAGGGGGCTCCTACGAGCAGTACTTC. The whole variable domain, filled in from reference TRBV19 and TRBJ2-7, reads DGGITQSPKYLFRKEGQNVTLSCEQNLNHDAMYWYRQDPGQGLRLIYYSQIVNDFQKGDIAEGYSVSREKKESFPLTVTSAQKNPTAFYLCASSIGKGTGGSYEQYFGPGTRLTVT.

In DNA form, the CDR3 reads TGCAGCGTCGGCAGGGAAAGGAATCAGCCCCAGCATTTT. Its protein is CSVGRERNQPQHF. V and J are TRBV29-1 and TRBJ1-5; D perhaps matches TRBD1 (5 bases). The V end lost 6 bases, the J end lost 4 bases, and 13 bases lay between the germline ends. The CDR3 extends over 13 amino acids. Germline CDR1 and CDR2: SQVTM and ANQGSEA.

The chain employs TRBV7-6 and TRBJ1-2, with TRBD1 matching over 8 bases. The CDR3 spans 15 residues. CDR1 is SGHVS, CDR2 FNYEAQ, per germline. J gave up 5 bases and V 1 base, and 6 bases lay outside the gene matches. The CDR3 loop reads CASSLVETGEYGYTF. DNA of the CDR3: TGTGCCAGCAGCTTAGTTGAGACAGGGGAATATGGCTACACCTTC.

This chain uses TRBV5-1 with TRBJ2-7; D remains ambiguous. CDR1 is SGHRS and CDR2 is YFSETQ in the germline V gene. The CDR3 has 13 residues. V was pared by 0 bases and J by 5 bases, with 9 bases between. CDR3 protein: CASSLGWFDEQYF. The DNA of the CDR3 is TGCGCCAGCAGCTTGGGTTGGTTCGACGAGCAGTACTTC.

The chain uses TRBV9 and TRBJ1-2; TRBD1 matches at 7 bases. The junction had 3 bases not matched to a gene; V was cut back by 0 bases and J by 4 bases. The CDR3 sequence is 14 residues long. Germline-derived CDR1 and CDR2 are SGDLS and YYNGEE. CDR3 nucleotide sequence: TGTGCCAGCAGCGTAGCTCGGGACAGCTATGGCTACACCTTC. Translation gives CASSVARDSYGYTF.